Listed here are 28 T cell receptor beta chains from one sample, sequenced in a study of cytomegalovirus exposure and HLA in healthy donors. PCR was performed using 60 Vbeta and 13 Jbeta primers. Here immunoSEQ multiplex PCR was the method, and the copy in TCRdb shows in-frame clones only, minus some. The sample has fewer than 200,000 clones, approximately 73% seen once; the top ten hold about 4.9%. The sample was PBMCs. The receptors stem from a woman younger than 35 in good health and CMV-seropositive.

The genes are TRBV23-1 and TRBJ2-5; no firm D call. The DNA end lines up better with TRBJ2-7; the J call may be wrong. TRBV23-1 is assigned to the ORF class and has an uncertain function. The CDR3 runs 15 residues. CDR3 in DNA: TGCGCCAGCAGTCAACACCAGAGGAGCTCCTACGAGCAGTACTTC. It encodes CASSQHQRSSYEQYF.

This chain uses TRBV6-1 with TRBJ2-7; a weak D match, TRBD1 (7 bases). V lost 6 bases to trimming and J lost 4 bases, with 16 bases between them. This CDR3 spans 14 amino acids. Germline values: CDR1 MNHNS, CDR2 SASEGT. The CDR3 DNA is TGTGCCAGCAGCCTAGGAGGGGGCTTTTACGAGCAGTACTTC. This gives the protein CASSLGGGFYEQYF.

The chain uses TRBV11-2 and TRBJ1-1; D may be TRBD1 (5 bases). V gave up 0 bases and J gave up 1 base, with 9 bases separating them. Looked up from germline, CDR1 is SGHAT and CDR2 is FQNNGV. The CDR3 loop spans 15 amino acids. CDR3 nucleotide sequence: TGTGCCAGCAGCTTAGAAGGGAGGGGGAACACTGAAGCTTTCTTT. The encoded protein is CASSLEGRGNTEAFF. Using reference TRBV11-2 and TRBJ1-1 for the parts outside the CDR3, the full variable domain is EAGVAQSPRYKIIEKRQSVAFWCNPISGHATLYWYQQILGQGPKLLIQFQNNGVVDDSQLPKDRFSAERLKGVDSTLKIQPAKLEDSAVYLCASSLEGRGNTEAFFGQGTRLTVV.

The chain joins TRBV4-3 to TRBJ1-2, with no clear D. V was clipped by 1 base and J by 5 bases, with 14 bases between them. Germline V CDR1 and CDR2: LGHNA, YSLEER. The CDR3 spans 15 residues. CDR3 protein: CASSQGGYGDYGYTF. CDR3 in DNA: TGCGCCAGCAGCCAAGGCGGGTATGGGGATTATGGCTACACCTTC.

The chain combines TRBV1 with TRBJ1-1; TRBD1 is the table's D call and was not checked against the DNA. TRBV1 corresponds to a pseudogene. CDR3 length equals 20 residues. CDR3 protein: CTSSQDGTGAKSGWCTEAFF. Written as DNA, the CDR3 is TGCACCAGCAGCCAAGACGGGACAGGGGCGAAGAGTGGGTGGTGTACTGAAGCTTTCTTT.

The CDR3, as DNA: TGTGCCAGCAGCCCGGGACAGGGGAGGAATGAGCAGTTCTTC. This sequence encodes CASSPGQGRNEQFF. J is TRBJ2-1 and V is TRBV5-6, with 10 nucleotides matching TRBD1. The CDR3 runs to 14 residues. The V gene end was trimmed by 4 bases and the J gene end by 7 bases; junction bases not matched to a gene: 5. Germline CDR1 and CDR2: SGHDT and YYEEEE.

The chain has TRBV4-2 and TRBJ2-7; 10 bases agree with TRBD1. The length of the CDR3 is 16 residues. CDR1 and CDR2 (germline): LGHNA, YNFKEQ. V lost 4 bases and J lost 2; bases outside the gene matches: 8. CDR3 region: CASSPRGTGAAYEQYF. The CDR3 DNA follows: TGTGCCAGCAGCCCCAGAGGGACAGGGGCGGCCTACGAGCAGTACTTC.

The gene calls are TRBV5-1 and TRBJ1-2; TRBD1 is a possible D gene (5 bases). V was shortened by 3 bases and J by 4 bases, with 10 bases between the two germline ends. Germline CDR1 reads SGHRS; CDR2 reads YFSETQ. CDR3 length: 13 amino acids. CDR3 in amino acids: CASSSTGGYGYTF. The CDR3 coding sequence is TGCGCCAGCAGCTCCACAGGTGGCTATGGCTACACCTTC.

The rearrangement uses TRBV5-1 and TRBJ2-1; 10 bases are shared with TRBD1. The ends lost 7 bases at V and 7 bases at J; junction bases unmatched: 2. Germline V CDR1 and CDR2: SGHRS, YFSETQ. The CDR3 has 12 amino acids. The DNA of the CDR3 is TGCGCCAGCTCGGACAGGGGGAATGAGCAGTTCTTC. Translating gives CASSDRGNEQFF.

This clone occurred once. The chain carries TRBV19 and TRBJ1-2, with 8 nucleotides matching TRBD1. The CDR3 is 14 residues long. The V gene end was trimmed by 5 bases and the J gene end by 8 bases; junction bases not matched to a gene: 10. Germline V gene lookup returns CDR1 LNHDA and CDR2 SQIVND (reference sequence). The CDR3 protein is CASSRQGRGKGYTF. DNA for the CDR3: TGTGCCAGTAGTCGACAGGGGCGCGGAAAAGGCTACACCTTC.

This chain's CDR3 is CASSPPSGGATDTQYF. DNA of the CDR3: TGTGCCAGCAGCCCCCCTAGCGGGGGGGCGACAGATACGCAGTATTTT. V usage is TRBV11-2 and J usage is TRBJ2-3; 12 positions agree with TRBD2. V lost 5 bases to trimming and J lost 3 bases; unmatched junction nucleotides: 6. This CDR3 spans 16 amino acids. CDR1 is SGHAT, CDR2 FQNNGV, per germline.

The gene calls are TRBV7-6 and TRBJ1-2; TRBD1 matches 8 bases. The CDR3 consists of 13 residues. J lost 6 bases, V lost 2 bases, and 2 bases had no gene match. In germline, CDR1 is SGHVS, CDR2 FNYEAQ. The DNA for the CDR3 is TGTGCCAGCAGCTTATCAGGGGGCAATGGCTACACCTTC. Its protein is CASSLSGGNGYTF.

V gene TRBV7-3 combines with J gene TRBJ2-7; weak D call: TRBD1 (5 bases). The V end lost 1 base, the J end lost 6 bases, and 7 bases lay between the germline ends. CDR1 and CDR2 from the germline V gene are SGHTA and FQGTGA. The length of the CDR3 is 12 residues. The CDR3 spells CASSLRGSEQYF. In DNA form, the CDR3 reads TGTGCCAGCAGCTTAAGGGGCTCCGAGCAGTACTTC.

A note on this clone: Mismatch with germline at one junction end may stem from a read error. The V and J genes are TRBV7-9 and TRBJ2-3; a weak D match, TRBD1 (5 bases). The CDR3 has 12 residues. Germline CDR1 is SEHNR and CDR2 is FQNEAQ (reference sequence). DNA of the CDR3: TGTTCCAGCAGGCCTACAGGAGATACGCAGTATTTT. Protein: CSSRPTGDTQYF.

This clone has a handful of counts. The rearrangement links TRBV6-1 to TRBJ2-6, with D unclear. CDR1 is MNHNS, CDR2 SASEGT, per germline. The CDR3 runs to 15 residues. V shed 0 bases and J shed 1 base, with 4 bases lying between them. CDR3 coding DNA: TGTGCCAGCAGTGAAGCCTCTTCTGGGGCCAACGTCCTGACTTTC. It encodes CASSEASSGANVLTF.

For the CDR3, the DNA is TGTGCCATCAGTGAGGGGGGACAGGGGTACGAGCAGTACTTC. It specifies CAISEGGQGYEQYF. This chain uses TRBV10-3 with TRBJ2-5; 10 bases are shared with TRBD1. The end of the DNA fits TRBJ2-7 better, so the J call may be wrong. CDR1 is ENHRY, CDR2 SYGVKD, per germline. This CDR3 spans 14 amino acids.

The chain employs TRBV2 and TRBJ1-3; 9 positions match TRBD1. V shed 6 bases and J 9 bases; nucleotides not matched to a gene: 3. In germline, CDR1 is SNHLY, CDR2 FYNNEI. The CDR3 extends over 12 amino acids. CDR3 sequence (DNA): TGTGCCAGCAGGGACAGGGGCAGCACCATATATTTT. This gives the protein CASRDRGSTIYF.

This clone was seen a handful of times. The chain uses TRBV9 and TRBJ2-5, with 9 bases lining up with TRBD2. The V and J ends lost 6 bases and 5 bases, in that order; junction bases with no gene match: 11. In germline, CDR1 is SGDLS, CDR2 YYNGEE. The CDR3 is 15 amino acids. The CDR3 DNA reads as TGTGCCAGCACTCCTGCGGGGGGGGAGGTGGAGACCCAGTACTTC. Translated, it gives CASTPAGGEVETQYF.

The chain couples TRBV19 to TRBJ1-2, with 7 bases aligning to TRBD1. This CDR3 is 14 amino acids long. V lost 5 bases, J lost 3 bases, and 6 bases stayed unmatched. Germline CDR1 is LNHDA and CDR2 is SQIVND (reference sequence). The CDR3 region is CASSVRDSHYGYTF. The CDR3 DNA reads as TGTGCCAGTAGTGTCCGGGACAGCCACTATGGCTACACCTTC.

The J gene is TRBJ2-5, the V gene TRBV9; 8 bases map to TRBD1. In germline, CDR1 is SGDLS, CDR2 YYNGEE. The CDR3 is made up of 15 amino acids. V trimming: 1 base; J trimming: 5 bases; junction bases outside the gene matches: 7. The CDR3 loop is CASSVHPDREETQYF. The CDR3 nucleotides are TGTGCCAGCAGCGTACACCCGGACAGGGAGGAGACCCAGTACTTC.

The chain uses TRBV29-1 and TRBJ1-1; no firm D call. This CDR3 contains 13 residues. V dropped 3 bases and J dropped 1 base, with 9 bases sitting between them. Germline-derived CDR1 and CDR2 are SQVTM and ANQGSEA. As DNA, the CDR3 is TGCAGCGTTGAGATCCCAGGGAACACTGAAGCTTTCTTT. Translating it yields CSVEIPGNTEAFF.

This clone was seen a few times. Its ends do not fully match the called genes, so a read error is possible. This chain links TRBV7-7 with TRBJ2-5, with 11 bases aligning to TRBD1. The CDR3 is 15 amino acids. Germline CDR1 and CDR2: SSHAT and FNYEAQ (reference sequence). CDR3 protein: CASSKGTGGRETQYF. CDR3 DNA sequence: TGTGCTAGCAGCAAGGGGACAGGGGGACGAGAGACCCAGTACTTC.

This clone appeared once. V usage is TRBV10-3 and J usage is TRBJ1-2; D is uncertain. Germline V lookup: CDR1 ENHRY, CDR2 SYGVKD. CDR3 length: 14 amino acids. The V gene lost 4 bases and the J gene lost 4 bases, with 13 bases spanning the gap. CDR3 DNA: TGTGCCATCAGTGTAGCGGAGGGCATCTATGGCTACACCTTC. Protein: CAISVAEGIYGYTF.

The rearrangement joins TRBV6-1 to TRBJ1-6, with D perhaps TRBD1 (6 bases). Per germline, CDR1 MNHNS and CDR2 SASEGT. V was trimmed by 7 bases and J by 10 bases, leaving 17 bases between them. The CDR3 totals 14 residues. CDR3 loop: CASNLDRWGSPLHF. The CDR3 DNA reads as TGTGCCAGCAATTTGGACAGATGGGGCTCACCCCTCCACTTT.

The V gene is TRBV27, the J gene TRBJ1-2; D remains ambiguous. Trimming cost V 8 bases and J 5 bases, with 21 bases left between them. Germline CDR1 and CDR2: MNHEY and SMNVEV (reference sequence). The CDR3 extends over 15 amino acids. In DNA form, the CDR3 reads TGTGCCAGCTCCCTTAGCATGGATCCCATGTATGGCTACACCTTC. Translation: CASSLSMDPMYGYTF.

J is TRBJ1-5 and V is TRBV6-5; maybe TRBD1 (6 bases). V was trimmed by 6 bases and J by 5 bases, leaving 11 bases between them. Germline V CDR1 and CDR2: MNHEY, SVGAGI. This CDR3 region has 13 residues. For the CDR3, the DNA is TGTGCCAGCAGAGCGACAGGAGATCAGCCCCAGCATTTT. Its protein is CASRATGDQPQHF.

This chain joins TRBV27 and TRBJ1-1; D perhaps matches TRBD1 (5 bases). The V gene's germline CDR1 is MNHEY and CDR2 SMNVEV (reference sequence). Trimming stripped 5 bases from V and 11 bases from J, with 12 bases between. The CDR3 loop spans 11 amino acids. The CDR3 region has the DNA TGTGCCAGCAGTAACAAGGGGCAGGCTTTCTTT. Amino acids: CASSNKGQAFF.

The chain uses TRBV9 and TRBJ2-1; TRBD2 aligns across 14 bases. The CDR3 has 16 amino acids. J gave up 7 bases and V 2 bases, and 5 bases lay outside the gene matches. Germline CDR1 and CDR2: SGDLS and YYNGEE. The CDR3 nucleotides are TGTGCCAGCAGCGTCAGACTAGCGGGGGGGATGAATGAGCAGTTCTTC. It yields the protein CASSVRLAGGMNEQFF.